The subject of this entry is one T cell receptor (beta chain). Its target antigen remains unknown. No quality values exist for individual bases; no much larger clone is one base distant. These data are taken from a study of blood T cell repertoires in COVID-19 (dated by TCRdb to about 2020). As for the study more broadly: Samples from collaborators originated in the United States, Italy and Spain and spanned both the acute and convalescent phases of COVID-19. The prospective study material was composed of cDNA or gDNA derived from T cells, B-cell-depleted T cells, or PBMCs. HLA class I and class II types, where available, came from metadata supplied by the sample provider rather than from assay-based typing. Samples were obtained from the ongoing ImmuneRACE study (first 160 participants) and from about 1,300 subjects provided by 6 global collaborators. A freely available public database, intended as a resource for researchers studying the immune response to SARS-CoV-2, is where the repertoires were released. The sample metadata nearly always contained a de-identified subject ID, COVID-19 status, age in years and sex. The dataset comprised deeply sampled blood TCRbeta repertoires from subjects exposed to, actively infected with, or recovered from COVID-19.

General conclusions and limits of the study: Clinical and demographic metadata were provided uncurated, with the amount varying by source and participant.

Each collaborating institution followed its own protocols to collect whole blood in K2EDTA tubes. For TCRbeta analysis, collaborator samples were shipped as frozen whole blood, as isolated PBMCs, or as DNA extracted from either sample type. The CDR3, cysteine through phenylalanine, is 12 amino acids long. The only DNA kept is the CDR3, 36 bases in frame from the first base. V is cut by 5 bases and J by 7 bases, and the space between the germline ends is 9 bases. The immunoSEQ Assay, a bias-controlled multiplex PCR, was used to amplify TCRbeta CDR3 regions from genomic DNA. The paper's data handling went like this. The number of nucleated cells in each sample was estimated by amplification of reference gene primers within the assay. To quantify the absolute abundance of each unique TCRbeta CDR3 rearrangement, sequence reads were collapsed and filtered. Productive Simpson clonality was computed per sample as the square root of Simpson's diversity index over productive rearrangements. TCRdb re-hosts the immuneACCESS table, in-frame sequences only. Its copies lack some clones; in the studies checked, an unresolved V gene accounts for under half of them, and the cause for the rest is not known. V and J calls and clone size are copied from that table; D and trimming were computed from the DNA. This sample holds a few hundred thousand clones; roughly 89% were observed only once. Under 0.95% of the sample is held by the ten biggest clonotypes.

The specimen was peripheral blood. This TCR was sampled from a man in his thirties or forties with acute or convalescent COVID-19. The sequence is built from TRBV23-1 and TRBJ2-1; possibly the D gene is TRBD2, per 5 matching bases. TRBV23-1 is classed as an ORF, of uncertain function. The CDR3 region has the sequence CASSTQRNEQFF. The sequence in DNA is TGCGCCAGCAGTACCCAGCGGAATGAGCAGTTCTTC.